This T cell receptor beta chain is drawn from a study of shared clonotypes between healthy human individuals. Negatively enriched CD4+ T cells were divided by CD45RA into naive and memory. The length of the CDR3 is 14 residues. CDR1 is LNHNV and CDR2 is YYDKDF in the germline V gene (reference sequence). The V end was cut by 0 bases, the J end by 7 bases, with 10 bases between. Repertoires were generated with immunoSEQ multiplex PCR, while TCRdb's copy carries only in-frame clones and drops some. This sample has 2 million to 2.5 million clones, with approximately 95% found just once. This TCR derives from a man between 18 and 29 years old in good health. Some clones in this sample may be carry-over from other donors' samples. The sequenced sample consisted of naive CD4+ T cells from PBMCs. Subset given: CD45RA+ positively selected. The chain combines TRBV15 with TRBJ2-1; D unresolved. This CDR3 is CATSRDRASNEQFF. In DNA form, the CDR3 reads TGTGCCACCAGCAGAGATCGGGCCAGTAATGAGCAGTTCTTC.